This T cell receptor (beta chain) was captured by sequencing in a study of blood T cell repertoires in COVID-19. Study at large: The analysed material was cDNA or gDNA that came from T cells, B-cell-depleted T cells, or PBMCs.

Trimming removed 4 bases from V and 7 bases from J, with 14 bases in between. There are 14 residues in the CDR3. From germline, CDR1 is MNHEY and CDR2 SVGEGT. Per the study methods: How many nucleated cells were present was estimated from reference gene primer amplification. Only in-frame clones appear in the TCRdb table, and some are missing; sequencing was by immunoSEQ multiplex PCR. V, J and clone size are those of that table, while D and trimming were read from the DNA. Here the sample spans some 350,000 clones, over 75% being singletons. In assigning cohorts, the study relied on participant-reported clinical history.

The sample consisted of PBMCs or T cells enriched from blood (not recorded which). The origin of this receptor is a man younger than 35 who had recovered from COVID-19. The chain couples TRBV6-2 or TRBV6-3 to TRBJ2-1; perhaps TRBD2 as D (6 bases). CDR3 loop: CASSSPGRGNEQFF. The DNA of the CDR3 is TGTGCCAGCAGTTCCCCGGGGCGGGGAAATGAGCAGTTCTTC.